The clone carrying this T cell receptor beta chain was detected only a few times. Its specificity is not known. The V gene lost 0 bases and the J gene lost 4 bases, with 12 bases spanning the gap. The germline gives CDR1 SGDLS, CDR2 YYNGEE. The CDR3 is 15 amino acids. The source of the sample is a study of beta chain features in type 1 diabetes. Study-level findings and limits: Since sequencing was performed on cDNA, cells with high TCR expression could be over-represented.

What was sequenced were expressed TCRB transcripts, since all of the isolated RNA had been reverse transcribed. Profiling relied on immunoSEQ multiplex PCR, and the TCRdb table lists in-frame clones only, not all of them. The table lists about 150,000 clones, 7.5% to 10% of them singletons, with about 0.6% in the top ten. V and J are TRBV9 and TRBJ2-3, with TRBD1 as a possible D gene (5 bases). The sample comprised central memory CD4+ T cells from blood. The TCR sequence derives from a man younger than 35 in good health. The CDR3 loop reads CASSVAPGSADTQYF. DNA for the CDR3: TGTGCCAGCAGCGTAGCTCCAGGGTCGGCAGATACGCAGTATTTT.